The rows below give T cell receptor beta chains drawn from one sample of a study of blood T cell repertoires in COVID-19. The table came from immunoSEQ multiplex PCR; TCRdb's copy has only in-frame clones and leaves some out. This table holds about 150,000 clones, roughly 80% found once. Sample: peripheral blood. The receptors stem from a woman in her 40s with active or convalescent COVID-19. The CDR3 runs from the conserved cysteine through the conserved F or W. The D gene is left open where the match is weak. Some rows have no size entry. The others give once, few or many, or a class for an expanded clone.

D	J	length	size	V	CDR3	DNA
NA	TRBJ1-2	14	NA	TRBV19	CASSMGTTLYGYTF	TGTGCCAGTAGTATGGGGACAACTCTCTATGGCTACACCTTC
NA	TRBJ2-7	13	NA	TRBV19	CASSARQAYEQYF	TGTGCCAGTAGTGCTAGACAGGCGTACGAGCAGTACTTC
NA	TRBJ2-1	14	NA	TRBV19	CASTPGGPNNEQFF	TGTGCCAGTACGCCAGGGGGGCCTAACAATGAGCAGTTCTTC
TRBD1	TRBJ1-2	15	NA	TRBV19	CASSIRGQGYYGYTF	TGTGCCAGTAGTATAAGGGGACAGGGGTACTATGGCTACACCTTC
TRBD2	TRBJ2-7	14	few	TRBV28	CASTPGTTSYEQYF	TGTGCCAGCACCCCAGGGACTACATCCTACGAGCAGTACTTC
NA	TRBJ1-6	14	NA	TRBV30	CAWSGGERGSPLHF	TGTGCCTGGAGTGGCGGGGAGAGGGGCTCACCCCTCCACTTT
NA	TRBJ2-5	14	NA	TRBV13	CASSSRAGQVTQYF	TGTGCCAGCAGCTCGCGAGCGGGCCAGGTGACCCAGTACTTC
TRBD2	TRBJ2-7	14	NA	TRBV5-1	CASSLAGGASEQYF	TGCGCCAGCAGCTTGGCCGGGGGGGCCAGCGAGCAGTACTTC
TRBD1	TRBJ1-1	14	NA	TRBV5-6	CASSLDRGNTEAFF	TGTGCCAGCAGCTTGGACAGGGGGAACACTGAAGCTTTCTTT
NA	TRBJ1-2	13	NA	TRBV27	CASSAQANYGYTF	TGTGCCAGCAGTGCCCAGGCTAACTATGGCTACACCTTC
TRBD2	TRBJ2-1	16	NA	TRBV28	CASSQTSGVSYNEQFF	TGTGCCAGCAGCCAGACTAGCGGGGTCTCCTACAATGAGCAGTTCTTC
TRBD2	TRBJ2-2	16	NA	TRBV15	CATSSGFSGGTGELFF	TGTGCCACCAGCAGCGGATTTAGCGGGGGGACCGGGGAGCTGTTTTTT
NA	TRBJ1-4	14	once	TRBV5-1	CASSQGISHEKLFF	TGCGCCAGCAGCCAGGGCATTTCGCATGAAAAACTGTTTTTT
NA	TRBJ2-1	12	NA	TRBV6-5	CASISSYNEQFF	TGTGCCAGCATTAGCTCCTACAATGAGCAGTTCTTC
NA	TRBJ1-2	16	NA	TRBV9	CASSAPERVRGGVHTF	TGTGCCAGCAGCGCCCCTGAGAGGGTACGGGGAGGGGTCCACACCTTC
TRBD1	TRBJ1-4	12	NA	TRBV14	CASSPDRGRLFF	TGTGCCAGCAGCCCGGACAGGGGGCGGCTGTTTTTT
NA	TRBJ1-5	14	NA	TRBV7-2	CASSLVWRNQPQHF	TGTGCCAGCAGCCTTGTGTGGAGAAATCAGCCCCAGCATTTT
TRBD2	TRBJ2-7	15	NA	TRBV18	CASSPPPGGRNEQYF	TGTGCCAGCTCACCACCTCCGGGAGGGCGGAACGAGCAGTACTTC
NA	TRBJ1-2	14	NA	TRBV19	CASSIVTGNYGYTF	TGTGCCAGTAGTATAGTAACGGGAAACTATGGCTACACCTTC
NA	TRBJ1-5	15	few	TRBV4-2	CASSQVGGGNQPQHF	TGTGCCAGCAGCCAAGTTGGCGGGGGCAATCAGCCCCAGCATTTT
NA	TRBJ1-2	15	NA	TRBV28	CASSLLDRTVYGYTF	TGTGCCAGCAGTTTATTAGACAGGACAGTATATGGCTACACCTTC
TRBD1	TRBJ2-7	13	NA	TRBV27	CASSLQGAHEQYF	TGTGCCAGCAGCCTACAGGGGGCCCACGAGCAGTACTTC
NA	TRBJ1-3	16	NA	TRBV5-1	CASSLTDTLSGNTIYF	TGCGCCAGCAGCCTTACGGACACTCTCTCTGGAAACACCATATATTTT
NA	TRBJ1-1	13	NA	TRBV2	CASSGDRHTEAFF	TGTGCCAGCAGTGGTGACAGGCACACTGAAGCTTTCTTT
NA	TRBJ1-2	13	NA	TRBV30	CAWSVAQSYGYTF	TGTGCCTGGAGTGTCGCACAGAGCTATGGCTACACCTTC
NA	TRBJ1-3	16	NA	TRBV28	CASRSQGPDSGNTIYF	TGTGCCAGCAGATCACAGGGACCCGACTCTGGAAACACCATATATTTT
TRBD1	TRBJ1-4	14	NA	TRBV19	CASNNRGPNEKLFF	TGTGCCAGTAACAACAGGGGGCCTAATGAAAAACTGTTTTTT
NA	TRBJ1-3	14	NA	TRBV5-6	CASRIRGTGNTIYF	TGTGCCAGCCGGATCCGGGGGACTGGAAACACCATATATTTT
TRBD1	TRBJ2-6	18	NA	TRBV30	CAQSYRGVLVSGANVLTF	TGTGCCCAAAGCTACAGGGGCGTCCTTGTCTCTGGGGCCAACGTCCTGACTTTC
NA	TRBJ2-3	16	NA	TRBV6-4	CASSASVQMSTDTQYF	TGTGCCAGCAGTGCTAGCGTGCAAATGAGCACAGATACGCAGTATTTT
NA	TRBJ1-1	13	NA	TRBV29-1	CSVEGDSRTEAFF	TGCAGCGTTGAGGGGGACTCGAGGACTGAAGCTTTCTTT
TRBD1	TRBJ2-7	15	NA	TRBV11-2	CASSPRDRGSNEQYF	TGTGCCAGCAGCCCCCGGGACAGGGGCTCCAACGAGCAGTACTTC
NA	TRBJ1-3	16	NA	TRBV27	CASSPRLQGAGNTIYF	TGTGCCAGCAGTCCGCGGTTACAGGGAGCTGGAAACACCATATATTTT
NA	TRBJ2-3	15	few	TRBV5-5	CASSNGQTGADTQYF	TGTGCCAGCAGCAATGGACAGACTGGCGCAGATACGCAGTATTTT
TRBD1	TRBJ2-5	15	NA	TRBV14	CASSQRGQGQETQYF	TGTGCCAGCAGCCAACGAGGACAGGGGCAAGAGACCCAGTACTTC
TRBD1	TRBJ2-1	14	NA	TRBV10-3	CATGSGQSYNEQFF	TGTGCCACCGGTTCGGGACAGAGCTACAATGAGCAGTTCTTC